This entry lists 10 T cell receptor beta chains sequenced from one sample in a study of T cell repertoires in cytomegalovirus infection. MiXCR, applied by TCRdb to the reads, yields one record per CDR3 protein. Altogether 250,000 to 300,000 distinct CDR3 sequences are present, approximately 9.1% being singletons, with the ten largest covering more than 12%. Sequenced sample: PBMCs. The receptors were gathered from a human donor in good health (CMV status not recorded). Some clones in this sample may be carry-over from other donors' samples.

This clonotype was observed at least ten times. The CDR3 DNA is TGTGCCAGCAAAGGGACAGGTACCTACAATGAGCAGTTCTTC. It translates to CASKGTGTYNEQFF. V gene TRBV28 combines with J gene TRBJ2-1; 8 bases map to TRBD1. The CDR3 is made up of 14 amino acids. Trimming took 7 bases from V and 2 from J; bases not matched to a gene: 4. Germline V gives CDR1 MDHEN, CDR2 SYDVKM.

This clonotype was picked up a small number of times. The chain couples TRBV12-3 or TRBV12-4 to TRBJ1-2; TRBD1 aligns across 9 bases. Trimming cost V 4 bases and J 8 bases; bases outside gene matches: 5. This CDR3 region has 13 residues. CDR3 in DNA: TGTGCCAGCAGTTCGGACAGGGGCACCGGCTACACCTTC. It encodes CASSSDRGTGYTF.

There are a few counts of this clonotype. The gene calls are TRBV28 and TRBJ2-7, with D unclear. Trimming pared 7 bases from V and 9 bases from J, leaving 13 bases between. The germline gives CDR1 MDHEN, CDR2 SYDVKM. The CDR3 has 11 amino acids. The CDR3 loop is CASTDLTRQYF. For the CDR3, the DNA is TGTGCCAGCACCGACTTGACCAGGCAGTACTTC.

This sequence joins TRBV20-1 and TRBJ1-2, with D tentatively TRBD1 (5 bases). CDR1 is DFQATT and CDR2 is SNEGSKA in the germline V gene (reference sequence). V gave up 3 bases and J gave up 4 bases, with 12 bases separating them. This CDR3 has 13 residues. The CDR3 protein is CSASGGFGYGYTF. The CDR3 coding sequence is TGCAGTGCTAGTGGGGGGTTCGGCTATGGCTACACCTTC.

This clonotype was seen repeatedly, ten times or more. The chain couples TRBV12-3 or TRBV12-4 to TRBJ1-1; 9 positions agree with TRBD1. The CDR3 has 14 amino acids. V was pared by 5 bases and J by 4 bases, with 5 bases of the junction left unmatched. The CDR3 here is CASSRTGVATEAFF. DNA for the CDR3: TGTGCCAGCAGTAGGACAGGGGTTGCCACTGAAGCTTTCTTT.

This clonotype was observed a handful of times. The rearrangement uses TRBV15 and TRBJ2-2; D may be TRBD1 or TRBD2 (5 bases each). CDR3 length: 17 amino acids. Germline lookup yields CDR1 LNHNV and CDR2 YYDKDF (reference sequence). V was cut by 0 bases and J by 4 bases, with 15 bases left in between. DNA for the CDR3: TGTGCCACCAGCAGAGATGATCGGGGCCGGTTCACCGGGGAGCTGTTTTTT. It translates to CATSRDDRGRFTGELFF. Based on the CDR3 plus reference TRBV15 and TRBJ2-2, the full variable domain is DAMVIQNPRYQVTQFGKPVTLSCSQTLNHNVMYWYQQKSSQAPKLLFHYYDKDFNNEADTPDNFQSRRPNTSFCFLDIRSPGLGDTAMYLCATSRDDRGRFTGELFFGEGSRLTVL.

This clonotype was seen ten or more times. The chain carries TRBV5-1 and TRBJ1-1; a weak D match, TRBD1 (5 bases). Trimming left V 0 bases short and J 3 bases short, with 9 bases between. Germline V gene data show CDR1 as SGHRS and CDR2 as YFSETQ. This CDR3 is built from 14 residues. The CDR3 region has the DNA TGCGCCAGCAGCTTGGCAATGGGGGACACTGAAGCTTTCTTT. This translates into CASSLAMGDTEAFF.

The chain joins TRBV6-8 to TRBJ2-7; D remains ambiguous. Germline V lookup: CDR1 MNHGY, CDR2 SAAAGT. This CDR3 comprises 14 residues. V shed 4 bases and J shed 3 bases, with 13 bases lying between them. The CDR3 region is CASSSDVKGYEQYF. The CDR3, as DNA: TGTGCCAGCAGTTCCGACGTTAAGGGCTACGAGCAGTACTTC.

This clonotype was picked up many times. The chain combines TRBV28 with TRBJ2-5; 8 positions match TRBD2. The germline CDR1 and CDR2 sequences are MDHEN and SYDVKM. Losses at the gene ends were 5 bases for V and 0 bases for J; bases not matched to a gene: 5. The CDR3 sequence is 15 residues long. As DNA, the CDR3 is TGTGCCAGCAGTATAGAGCGGGGGAACCAAGAGACCCAGTACTTC. This codes for CASSIERGNQETQYF.

This clonotype was observed at least ten times. DNA of the CDR3: TGTGCCATCTCTAGCACCCGCTACACTGAAGCTTTCTTT. It specifies CAISSTRYTEAFF. The chain has TRBV10-3 and TRBJ1-1; D uncertain. Germline assignment: CDR1 ENHRY and CDR2 SYGVKD. With 8 bases removed from V and 3 bases from J, the gap between germline ends came to 13 bases. The CDR3 runs 13 residues.